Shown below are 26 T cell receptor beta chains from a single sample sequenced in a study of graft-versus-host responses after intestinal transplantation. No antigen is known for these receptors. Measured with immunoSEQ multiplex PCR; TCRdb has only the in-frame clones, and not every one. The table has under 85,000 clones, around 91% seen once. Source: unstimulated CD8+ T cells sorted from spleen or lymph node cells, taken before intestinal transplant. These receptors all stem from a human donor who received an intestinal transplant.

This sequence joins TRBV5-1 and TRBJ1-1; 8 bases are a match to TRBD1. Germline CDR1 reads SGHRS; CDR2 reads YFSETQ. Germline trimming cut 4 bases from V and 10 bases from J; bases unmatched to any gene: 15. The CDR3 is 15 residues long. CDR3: CASSPTGTGLLGAFF. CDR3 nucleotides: TGCGCCAGCAGCCCAACCGGGACAGGCCTCTTGGGAGCTTTCTTT.

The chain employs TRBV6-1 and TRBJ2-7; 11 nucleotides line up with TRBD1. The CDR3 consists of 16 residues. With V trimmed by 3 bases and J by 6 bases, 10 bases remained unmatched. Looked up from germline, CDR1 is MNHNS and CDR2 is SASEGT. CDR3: CASSEFSGQGATEQYF. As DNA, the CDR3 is TGTGCCAGCAGTGAGTTTAGCGGACAGGGGGCTACCGAGCAGTACTTC.

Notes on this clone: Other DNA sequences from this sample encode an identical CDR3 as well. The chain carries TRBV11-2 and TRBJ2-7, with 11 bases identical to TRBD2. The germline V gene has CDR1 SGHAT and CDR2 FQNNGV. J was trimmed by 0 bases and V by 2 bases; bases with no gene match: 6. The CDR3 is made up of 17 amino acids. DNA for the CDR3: TGTGCCAGCAGCTTAACTAGCGGGGGACTGAGCTCCTACGAGCAGTACTTC. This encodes CASSLTSGGLSSYEQYF.

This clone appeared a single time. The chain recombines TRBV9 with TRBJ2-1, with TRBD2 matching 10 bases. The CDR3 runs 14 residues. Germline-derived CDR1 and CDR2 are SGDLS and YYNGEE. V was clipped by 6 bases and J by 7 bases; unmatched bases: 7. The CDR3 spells CASTSGGADNEQFF. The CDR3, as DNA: TGTGCCAGCACCAGCGGGGGGGCGGATAATGAGCAGTTCTTC.

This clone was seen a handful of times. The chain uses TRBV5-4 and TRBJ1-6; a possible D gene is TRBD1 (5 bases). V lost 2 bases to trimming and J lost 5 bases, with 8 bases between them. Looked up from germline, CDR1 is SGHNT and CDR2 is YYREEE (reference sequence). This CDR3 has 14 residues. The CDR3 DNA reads TGTGCCAGCAGCTTTCAGGGCCATAATTCACCCCTCCACTTT. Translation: CASSFQGHNSPLHF.

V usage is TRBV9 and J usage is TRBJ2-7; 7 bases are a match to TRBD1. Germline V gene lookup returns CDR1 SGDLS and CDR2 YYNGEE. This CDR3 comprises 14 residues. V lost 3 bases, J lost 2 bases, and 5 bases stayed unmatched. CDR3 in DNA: TGTGCCAGCAGCGGGACAGGAGCAACCTACGAGCAGTACTTC. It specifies CASSGTGATYEQYF.

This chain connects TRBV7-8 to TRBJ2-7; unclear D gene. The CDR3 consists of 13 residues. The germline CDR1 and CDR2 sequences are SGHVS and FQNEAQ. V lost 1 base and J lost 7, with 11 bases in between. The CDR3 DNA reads TGTGCCAGCAGCTTAGGAGAACGGTGGGAGCAGTACTTC. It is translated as CASSLGERWEQYF.

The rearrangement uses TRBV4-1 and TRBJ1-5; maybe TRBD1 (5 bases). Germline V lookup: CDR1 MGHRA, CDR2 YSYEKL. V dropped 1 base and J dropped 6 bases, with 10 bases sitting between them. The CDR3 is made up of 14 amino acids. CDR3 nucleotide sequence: TGCGCCAGCAGCCAAGGCCCCGGGGGTCAGCCCCAGCATTTT. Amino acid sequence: CASSQGPGGQPQHF.

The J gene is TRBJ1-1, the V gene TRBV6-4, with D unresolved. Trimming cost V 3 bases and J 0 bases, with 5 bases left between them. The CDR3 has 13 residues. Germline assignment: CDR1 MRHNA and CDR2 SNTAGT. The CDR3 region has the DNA TGTGCCAGCAGTGAAACGGTGAACACTGAAGCTTTCTTT. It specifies CASSETVNTEAFF.

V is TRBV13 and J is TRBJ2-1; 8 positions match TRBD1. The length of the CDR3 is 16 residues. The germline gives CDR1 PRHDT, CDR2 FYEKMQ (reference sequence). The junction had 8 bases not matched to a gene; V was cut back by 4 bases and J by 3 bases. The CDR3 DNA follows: TGTGCCAGCAGCTCATTCCAGGGGGCAAACTACAATGAGCAGTTCTTC. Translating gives CASSSFQGANYNEQFF.

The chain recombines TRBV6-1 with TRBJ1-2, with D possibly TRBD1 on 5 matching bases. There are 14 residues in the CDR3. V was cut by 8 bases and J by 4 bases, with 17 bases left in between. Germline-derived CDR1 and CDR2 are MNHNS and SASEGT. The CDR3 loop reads CASYGGAVGYGYTF. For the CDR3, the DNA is TGTGCCAGCTATGGAGGGGCTGTAGGCTATGGCTACACCTTC.

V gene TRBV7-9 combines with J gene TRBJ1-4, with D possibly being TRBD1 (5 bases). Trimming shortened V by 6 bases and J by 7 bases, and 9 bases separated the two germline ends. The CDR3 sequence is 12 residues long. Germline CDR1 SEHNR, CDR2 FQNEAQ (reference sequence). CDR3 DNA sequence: TGTGCCAGCAGTATAGGGGTTGAAAAACTGTTTTTT. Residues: CASSIGVEKLFF.

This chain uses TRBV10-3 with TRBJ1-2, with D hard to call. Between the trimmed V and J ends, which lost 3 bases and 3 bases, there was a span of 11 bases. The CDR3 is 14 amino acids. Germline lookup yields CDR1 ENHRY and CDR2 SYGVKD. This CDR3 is CAISDGNSHYGYTF. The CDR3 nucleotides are TGTGCCATCAGTGACGGAAACAGCCACTATGGCTACACCTTC.

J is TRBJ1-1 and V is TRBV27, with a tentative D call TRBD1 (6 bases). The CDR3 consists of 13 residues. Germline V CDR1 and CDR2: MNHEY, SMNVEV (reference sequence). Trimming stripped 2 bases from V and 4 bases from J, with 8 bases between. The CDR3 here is CASSLQGFTEAFF. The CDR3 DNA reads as TGTGCCAGCAGTTTACAGGGGTTCACTGAAGCTTTCTTT.

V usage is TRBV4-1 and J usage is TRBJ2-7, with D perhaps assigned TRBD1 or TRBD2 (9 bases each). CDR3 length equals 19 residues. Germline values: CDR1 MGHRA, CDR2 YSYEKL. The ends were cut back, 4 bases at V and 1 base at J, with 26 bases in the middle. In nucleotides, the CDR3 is TGCGCCAGCAGCCGGGGGGCGACAGGGGGTAGCGGGGGATCCTACGAGCAGTACTTC. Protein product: CASSRGATGGSGGSYEQYF.

The CDR3 coding sequence is TGTGCCACCAGCACTACCCCCGGGGGGGCCTACGAGCAGTACTTC. It translates to CATSTTPGGAYEQYF. The chain recombines TRBV15 with TRBJ2-5; TRBD2 agrees at 8 bases. The last part of the DNA fits TRBJ2-7 better; the J call may be wrong. The CDR3 consists of 15 residues. CDR1 LNHNV and CDR2 YYDKDF come from the germline V gene (reference sequence).

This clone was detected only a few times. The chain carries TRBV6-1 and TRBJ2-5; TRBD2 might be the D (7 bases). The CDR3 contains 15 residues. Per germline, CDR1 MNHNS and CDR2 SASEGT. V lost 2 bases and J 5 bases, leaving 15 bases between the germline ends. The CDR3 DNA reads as TGTGCCAGCAGTGAACCCGGGGGGCTGGGGGAGACCCAGTACTTC. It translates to CASSEPGGLGETQYF.

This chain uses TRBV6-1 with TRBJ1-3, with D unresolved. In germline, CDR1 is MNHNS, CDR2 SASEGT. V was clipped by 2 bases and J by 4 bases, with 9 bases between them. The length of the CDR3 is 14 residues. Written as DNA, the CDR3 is TGTGCCAGCAGTGAATTCACAGTAGGAAACACCATATATTTT. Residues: CASSEFTVGNTIYF.

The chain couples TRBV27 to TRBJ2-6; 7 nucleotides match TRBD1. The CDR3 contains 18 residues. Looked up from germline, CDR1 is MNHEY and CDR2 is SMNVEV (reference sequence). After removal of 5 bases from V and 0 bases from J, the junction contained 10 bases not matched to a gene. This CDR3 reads CASSPKGTVYSGANVLTF. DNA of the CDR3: TGTGCCAGCAGTCCGAAAGGGACAGTCTACTCTGGGGCCAACGTCCTGACTTTC.

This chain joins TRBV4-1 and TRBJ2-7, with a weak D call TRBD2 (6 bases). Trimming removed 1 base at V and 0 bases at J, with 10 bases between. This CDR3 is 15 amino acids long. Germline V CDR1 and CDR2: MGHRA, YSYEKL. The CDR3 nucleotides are TGCGCCAGCAGCCAAGGCGGGACGACCTCCTACGAGCAGTACTTC. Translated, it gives CASSQGGTTSYEQYF.

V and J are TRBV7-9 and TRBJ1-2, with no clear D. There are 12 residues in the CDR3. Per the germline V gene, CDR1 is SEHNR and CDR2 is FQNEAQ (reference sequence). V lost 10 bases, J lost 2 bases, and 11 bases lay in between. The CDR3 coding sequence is TGTGCCACCCCCCGGGAGAACTATGGCTACACCTTC. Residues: CATPRENYGYTF.

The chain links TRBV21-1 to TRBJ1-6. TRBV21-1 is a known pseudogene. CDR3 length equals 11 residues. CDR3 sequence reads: CASSNGSPLHF. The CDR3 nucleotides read TGTGCCAGCAGCAACGGGTCACCCCTCCACTTT.

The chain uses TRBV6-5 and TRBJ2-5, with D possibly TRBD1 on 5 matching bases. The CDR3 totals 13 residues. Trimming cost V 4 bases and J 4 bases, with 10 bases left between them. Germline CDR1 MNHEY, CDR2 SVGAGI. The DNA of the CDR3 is TGTGCCAGCAGTTTACAGGTTGCAGAGACCCAGTACTTC. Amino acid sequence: CASSLQVAETQYF.

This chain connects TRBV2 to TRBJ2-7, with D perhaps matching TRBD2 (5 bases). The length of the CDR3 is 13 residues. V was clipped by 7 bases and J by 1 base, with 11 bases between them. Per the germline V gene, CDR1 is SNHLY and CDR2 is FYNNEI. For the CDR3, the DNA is TGTGCCAGCACCGGAGCGGCATCCTACGAGCAGTACTTC. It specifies CASTGAASYEQYF.

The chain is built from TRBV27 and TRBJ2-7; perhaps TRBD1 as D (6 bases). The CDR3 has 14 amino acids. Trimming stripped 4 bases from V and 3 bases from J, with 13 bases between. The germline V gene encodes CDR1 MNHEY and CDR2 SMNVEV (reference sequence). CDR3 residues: CASSSPGHHYEQYF. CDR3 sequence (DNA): TGTGCCAGCAGTTCCCCGGGACACCACTACGAGCAGTACTTC.

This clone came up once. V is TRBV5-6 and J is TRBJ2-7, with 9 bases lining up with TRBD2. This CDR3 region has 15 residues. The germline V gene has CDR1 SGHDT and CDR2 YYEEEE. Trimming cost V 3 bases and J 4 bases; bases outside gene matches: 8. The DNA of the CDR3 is TGTGCCAGCAGCTCCCCGGAGCGGGGGGCATACGAGCAGTACTTC. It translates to CASSSPERGAYEQYF.